This record covers a single TCR beta chain. V lost 5 bases, J lost 5 bases, and 15 bases lay in between. The CDR3 is 14 residues long. Germline lookup yields CDR1 SEHNR and CDR2 FQNEAQ (reference sequence). These data come from a study of blood T cell repertoires in COVID-19. What the recovered Cohort 3 donors had was two negative PCRs, clearance, or symptom resolution. The method was immunoSEQ multiplex PCR; TCRdb's version includes in-frame clones alone and lacks a portion of them. This table has under 350,000 clones, about 89% appearing once. V usage is TRBV7-9 and J usage is TRBJ1-2; tentatively, D is TRBD1 (6 bases). Sequences were obtained from PBMCs or T cells enriched from blood (not recorded which). This sequence was found in a woman under 30 who had recovered from COVID-19. The CDR3 region has the DNA TGTGCCAGCAGCGACTACAGGGCAGGGTATGGCTACACCTTC. Its protein is CASSDYRAGYGYTF.